This TCR beta chain derives from a study of T-cell reconstitution after alpha-beta-depleted transplantation in children. On this clonotype: What it binds is unknown.

Molecular barcoding with unique molecular identifiers was used for the TCRbeta library. MiXCR was run by TCRdb on the PCR reads, yielding one entry per CDR3 protein. The sample gives about 78,000 distinct CDR3 sequences, 12% to 15% of which show up once; about 30% is in the top ten. Germline V gene lookup returns CDR1 SGHRS and CDR2 YFSETQ. The CDR3 sequence is 13 residues long. With 0 bases removed from V and 4 bases from J, the gap between germline ends came to 7 bases. Study-level findings and limits: Reports say that about two months after transplant, the alpha-beta T cells came out of several hundred graft clones that had expanded. It was newly produced T cells that mostly accounted for T-cell counts and diversity one year after transplant.

The receptor comes from a male patient between 2 and 10 years old who had a stem cell transplant for acute lymphoblastic leukemia, so the T cells may come from the graft donor. Specimen: PBMCs, mostly from graft donor cells, collected 180 days after TCRalphabeta/CD19-depleted stem cell transplant. The chain combines TRBV5-1 with TRBJ2-5; D is unclear. The CDR3 DNA reads TGCGCCAGCAGCTTGGTAGTCTCAGAGACCCAGTACTTC. It yields the protein CASSLVVSETQYF.